This entry concerns a single T cell receptor (beta chain). The antigen it binds to is not known. No base qualities exist here, and no much larger clone lies one base off it. This sample is drawn from a study of OX40 agonist ivuxolimab in advanced cancers. With respect to the entire study: The costimulatory receptor OX40 (CD134) was targeted by ivuxolimab, a fully human IgG2 agonistic monoclonal antibody. A male proportion of roughly 80% and a mean age of approximately 55 years, ranging from about 20 to 85, were recorded for the dose-escalation cohort. The paper covers the monotherapy dose-escalation part of the phase I ivuxolimab trial, which included N ≈ 50 patients. Peripheral TCRbeta sequencing was intended to test whether TCR sequence diversity was altered and clonal T-cell expansion was caused by ivuxolimab. Of the roughly 54 dose-escalation patients, hepatocellular carcinoma was present in about 19, melanoma in approximately 15, renal cell carcinoma in 9 and head and neck cancer in 9. Prior anti-PD-1, anti-PD-L1 or anti-CTLA-4 therapy was permitted, and checkpoint inhibitors had been received by 40% to 50% of dose-escalation patients. Three dose-escalation patients achieved partial responses, one with hepatocellular carcinoma and two with cutaneous melanoma. Intravenous ivuxolimab was administered to patients every 2 weeks at six dose levels: 0.01, 0.1, 0.3, 1.5, 3 and 10 mg/kg.

The trial excluded patients who had a history of autoimmune disease or were on systemic immunosuppression. In every dose cohort, peripheral blood was drawn for TCR sequencing at baseline, cycle 4 day 1, and cycle 7 day 1. Samples came from an open-label, multicenter, first-in-human phase I dose-escalation trial of ivuxolimab. Adults with locally advanced or metastatic melanoma, renal cell, hepatocellular, or head and neck squamous cell carcinoma were enrolled in the trial. Before TCR sequencing, CD4+ T cells and CD8+ T cells from peripheral blood were sorted into separate populations. Taken from the germline V gene, the CDR1 and CDR2 loops are MNHEY and SVGAGI. Including the terminal cysteine and phenylalanine, the CDR3 comprises 16 residues. Just CDR3 DNA is preserved here, 48 bases in frame from base 1. V was cut back by 2 bases and J by 1 base, leaving a gap of 14 bases between them. Study-wide findings and limitations: In partial responders in the 0.1-3.0 mg/kg groups, normalized peripheral clonal expansion was found to be among the lowest, especially among CD8+ T cells. Low levels of normalized T-cell clonal expansion were also seen in some patients who did not respond. After ivuxolimab, CD8+ T cells had more expanded clones than CD4+ T cells on average. The antigen specificity of the clonally expanded peripheral T cells was not determined. At doses of 0.1 to 3.0 mg/kg, clonal expansion of both CD4+ and CD8+ blood T cells was observed from baseline to week 6.

To sequence the TCRbeta CDR3 region, genomic DNA was isolated from the sorted cells. TCRbeta CDR3 regions were sequenced using the immunoSEQ Assay. TCRdb provides this immuneACCESS table in a form limited to in-frame rearrangements. Some clones are lacking; in checked studies, under half of them reflect an unresolved V gene, and why the rest are absent is not known. The sample table records some 72,000 clones; about 91% of these occur just once. The leading ten clones occupy 2.5% to 3% of the sample. The sequence came from an adult with an advanced solid tumor such as melanoma, head and neck, liver or kidney cancer. The material sequenced was CD4+ or CD8+ T cells sorted from blood, taken in a trial of the OX40 agonist ivuxolimab. The rearrangement joined TRBV6-5 to TRBJ1-1, with no reliable assignment of the D segment. In nucleotide form, the sequence is TGTGCCAGCAGTTACCACATGGAGACATGGAACACTGAAGCTTTCTTT. It is translated as CASSYHMETWNTEAFF.